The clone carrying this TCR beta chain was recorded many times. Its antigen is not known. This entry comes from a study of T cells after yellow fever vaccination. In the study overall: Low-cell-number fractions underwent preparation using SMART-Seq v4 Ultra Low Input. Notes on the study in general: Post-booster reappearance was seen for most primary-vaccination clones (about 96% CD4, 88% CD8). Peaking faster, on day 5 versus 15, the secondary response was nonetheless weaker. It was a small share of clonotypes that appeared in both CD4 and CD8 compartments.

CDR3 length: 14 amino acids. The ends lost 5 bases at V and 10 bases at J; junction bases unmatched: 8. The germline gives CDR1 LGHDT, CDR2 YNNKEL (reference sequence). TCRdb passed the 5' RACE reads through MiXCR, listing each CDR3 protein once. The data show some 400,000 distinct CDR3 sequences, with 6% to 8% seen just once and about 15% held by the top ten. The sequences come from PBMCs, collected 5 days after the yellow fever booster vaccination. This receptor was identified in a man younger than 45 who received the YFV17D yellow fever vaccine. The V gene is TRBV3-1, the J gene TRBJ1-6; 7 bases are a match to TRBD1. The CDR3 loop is CASSFRQGWSPLHF. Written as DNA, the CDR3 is TGTGCCAGCAGCTTCCGACAGGGTTGGTCACCCCTCCACTTT.